Detailed here is one T cell receptor beta chain. This CDR3 is 12 amino acids long. Germline V gives CDR1 SGHKS, CDR2 YYEKEE (reference sequence). V lost 4 bases, J lost 5 bases, and 10 bases lay in between. This sample is drawn from a study of blood T cell repertoires in COVID-19. Assay: immunoSEQ multiplex PCR; the TCRdb copy retains only in-frame clones and omits some. The sample includes more than 200,000 clones, about 88% of them seen just once. V is TRBV5-5 and J is TRBJ2-7, with D possibly being TRBD1 (6 bases). The sample consisted of peripheral blood. This TCR was recovered from a man aged 25 to 40 with active or convalescent COVID-19. CDR3 in DNA: TGTGCCAGCAGCCCCACAGGGCACGAGCAGTACTTC. Translated, it gives CASSPTGHEQYF.